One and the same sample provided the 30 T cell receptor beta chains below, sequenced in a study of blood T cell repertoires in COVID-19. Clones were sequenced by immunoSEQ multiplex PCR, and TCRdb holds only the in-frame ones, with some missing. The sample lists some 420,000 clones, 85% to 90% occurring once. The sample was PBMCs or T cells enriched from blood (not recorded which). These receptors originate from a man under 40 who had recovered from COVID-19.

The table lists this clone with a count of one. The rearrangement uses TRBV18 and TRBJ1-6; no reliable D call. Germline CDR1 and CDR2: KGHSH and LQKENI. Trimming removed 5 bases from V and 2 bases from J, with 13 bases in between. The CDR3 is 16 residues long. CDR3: CASSDQDQAYNSPLHF. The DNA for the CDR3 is TGTGCCAGCTCAGATCAGGATCAGGCCTATAATTCACCCCTCCACTTT.

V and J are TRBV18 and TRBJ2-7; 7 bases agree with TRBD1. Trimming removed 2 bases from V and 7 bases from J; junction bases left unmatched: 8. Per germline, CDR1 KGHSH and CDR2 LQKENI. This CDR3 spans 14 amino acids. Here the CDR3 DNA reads TGTGCCAGCTCACCAGCGGACAGGACGGGGGAGCAGTACTTC. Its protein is CASSPADRTGEQYF.

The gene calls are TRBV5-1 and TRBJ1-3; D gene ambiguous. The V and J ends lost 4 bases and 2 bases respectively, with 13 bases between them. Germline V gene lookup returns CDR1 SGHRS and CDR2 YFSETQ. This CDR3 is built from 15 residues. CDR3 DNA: TGCGCCAGCAGCCTGAGCGGAACCCCTGGAAACACCATATATTTT. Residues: CASSLSGTPGNTIYF.

CDR3 DNA sequence: TGTGCCAGCAGCCCTGGACTAGCGGCAAGCACAGATACGCAGTATTTT. Its protein product is CASSPGLAASTDTQYF. The chain carries TRBV7-9 and TRBJ2-3; TRBD2 matches 10 bases. Trimming at V came to 5 bases and at J to 0 bases, leaving 5 bases not matched to a gene. The CDR3 runs 16 residues. Germline CDR1 is SEHNR and CDR2 is FQNEAQ (reference sequence).

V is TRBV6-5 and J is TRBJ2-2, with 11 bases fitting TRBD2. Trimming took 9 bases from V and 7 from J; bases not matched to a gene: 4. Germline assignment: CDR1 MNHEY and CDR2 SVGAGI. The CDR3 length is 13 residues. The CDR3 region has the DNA TGTGCCAGTCTTAGCGGGAGGGTCGGGGAGCTGTTTTTT. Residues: CASLSGRVGELFF.

DNA of the CDR3: TGTGCCAGCAGCCAAGGCCTAGCGGGAGGAGCAGAGACCCAGTACTTC. This gives the protein CASSQGLAGGAETQYF. The chain joins TRBV3-1 (or the pseudogene TRBV3-2) to TRBJ2-5, with TRBD2 matching 11 bases. The CDR3 has 16 residues. After removal of 1 base from V and 4 bases from J, the junction contained 5 bases not matched to a gene. Germline V gene sequence: CDR1 LGHDT, CDR2 YNNKEL (reference sequence).

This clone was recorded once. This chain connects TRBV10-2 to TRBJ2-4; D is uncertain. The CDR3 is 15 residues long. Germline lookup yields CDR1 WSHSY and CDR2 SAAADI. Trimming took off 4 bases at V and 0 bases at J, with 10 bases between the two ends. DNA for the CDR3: TGCGCCAGCAGTGCGTTACTCGGAGCCAAAAACATTCAGTACTTC. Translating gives CASSALLGAKNIQYF.

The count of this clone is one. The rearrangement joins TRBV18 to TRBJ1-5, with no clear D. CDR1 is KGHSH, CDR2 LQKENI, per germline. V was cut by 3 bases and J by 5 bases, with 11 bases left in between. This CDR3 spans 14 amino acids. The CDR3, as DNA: TGTGCCAGCTCACCCATCAGTGGAGATCAGCCCCAGCATTTT. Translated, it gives CASSPISGDQPQHF.

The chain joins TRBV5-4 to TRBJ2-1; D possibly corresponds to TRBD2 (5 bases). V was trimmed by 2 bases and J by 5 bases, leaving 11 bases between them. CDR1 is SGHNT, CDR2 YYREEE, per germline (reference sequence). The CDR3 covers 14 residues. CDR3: CASSFATGDNEQFF. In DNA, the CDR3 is TGTGCCAGCAGCTTTGCTACCGGGGACAATGAGCAGTTCTTC.

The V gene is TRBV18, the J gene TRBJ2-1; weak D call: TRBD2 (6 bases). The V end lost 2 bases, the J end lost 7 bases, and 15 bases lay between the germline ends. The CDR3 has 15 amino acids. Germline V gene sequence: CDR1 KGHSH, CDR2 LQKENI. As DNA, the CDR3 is TGTGCCAGCTCACCAATATCGGGAGAAGGTAATGAGCAGTTCTTC. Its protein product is CASSPISGEGNEQFF. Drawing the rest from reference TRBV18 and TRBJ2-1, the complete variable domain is NAGVMQNPRHLVRRRGQEARLRCSPMKGHSHVYWYRQLPEEGLKFMVYLQKENIIDESGMPKERFSAEFPKEGPSILRIQQVVRGDSAAYFCASSPISGEGNEQFFGPGTRLTVL.

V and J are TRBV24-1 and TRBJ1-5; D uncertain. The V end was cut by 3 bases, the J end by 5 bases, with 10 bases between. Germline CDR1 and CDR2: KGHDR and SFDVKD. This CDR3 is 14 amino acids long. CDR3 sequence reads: CATSDETYDQPQHF. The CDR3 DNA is TGTGCCACCAGTGATGAGACATACGATCAGCCCCAGCATTTT.

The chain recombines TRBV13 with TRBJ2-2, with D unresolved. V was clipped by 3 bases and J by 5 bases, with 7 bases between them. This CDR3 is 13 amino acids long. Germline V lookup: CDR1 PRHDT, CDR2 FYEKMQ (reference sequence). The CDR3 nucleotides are TGTGCCAGCAGCTTCGTTCTAACCGGGGAGCTGTTTTTT. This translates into CASSFVLTGELFF.

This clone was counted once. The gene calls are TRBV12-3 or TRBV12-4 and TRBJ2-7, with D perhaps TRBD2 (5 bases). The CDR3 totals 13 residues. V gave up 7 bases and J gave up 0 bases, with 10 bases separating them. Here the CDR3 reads CASNTGNSYEQYF. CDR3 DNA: TGTGCCAGCAACACCGGGAACTCCTACGAGCAGTACTTC.

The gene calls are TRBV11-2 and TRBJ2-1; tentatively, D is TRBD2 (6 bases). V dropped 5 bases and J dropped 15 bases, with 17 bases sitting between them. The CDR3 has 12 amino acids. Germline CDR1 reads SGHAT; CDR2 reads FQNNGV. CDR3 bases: TGTGCCAGCAGCCCGGGCCGGGACTCTGCGTTCTTC. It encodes CASSPGRDSAFF. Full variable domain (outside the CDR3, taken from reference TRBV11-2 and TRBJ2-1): EAGVAQSPRYKIIEKRQSVAFWCNPISGHATLYWYQQILGQGPKLLIQFQNNGVVDDSQLPKDRFSAERLKGVDSTLKIQPAKLEDSAVYLCASSPGRDSAFFGPGTRLTVL.

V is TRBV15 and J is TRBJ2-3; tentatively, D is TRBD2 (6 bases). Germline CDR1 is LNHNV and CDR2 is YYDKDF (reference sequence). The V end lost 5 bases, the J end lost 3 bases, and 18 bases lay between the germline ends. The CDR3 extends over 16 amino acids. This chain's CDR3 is CATSPDGAGYTDTQYF. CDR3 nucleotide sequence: TGTGCCACCAGCCCCGACGGAGCGGGCTATACAGATACGCAGTATTTT.

CDR3 sequence reads: CASSLSRGLAGGAYEQYF. DNA for the CDR3: TGTGCCAGCAGCTTATCCCGGGGACTAGCGGGAGGTGCCTACGAGCAGTACTTC. This sequence joins TRBV11-2 and TRBJ2-7, with TRBD2 matching 15 bases. J gave up 2 bases and V 2 bases, and 7 bases lay outside the gene matches. Germline V lookup: CDR1 SGHAT, CDR2 FQNNGV. The CDR3 runs to 18 residues.

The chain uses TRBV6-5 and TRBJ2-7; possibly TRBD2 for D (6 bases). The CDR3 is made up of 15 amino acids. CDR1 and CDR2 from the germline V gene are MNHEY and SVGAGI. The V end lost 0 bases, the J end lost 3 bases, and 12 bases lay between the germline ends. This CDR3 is CASSYSLRGLYEQYF. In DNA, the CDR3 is TGTGCCAGCAGTTACTCCCTTAGGGGACTCTACGAGCAGTACTTC.

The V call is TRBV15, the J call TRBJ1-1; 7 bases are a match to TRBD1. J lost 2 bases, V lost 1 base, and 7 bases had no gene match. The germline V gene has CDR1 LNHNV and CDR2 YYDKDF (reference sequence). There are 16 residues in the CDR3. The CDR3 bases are TGTGCCACCAGCAGAGGTTGGGACAGAAGTAACACTGAAGCTTTCTTT. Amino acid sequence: CATSRGWDRSNTEAFF.

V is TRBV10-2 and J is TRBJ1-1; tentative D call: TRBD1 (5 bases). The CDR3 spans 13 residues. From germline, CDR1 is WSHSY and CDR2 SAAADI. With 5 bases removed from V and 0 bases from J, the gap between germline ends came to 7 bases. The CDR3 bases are TGCGCCAGCAGTAAACAGGTGAACACTGAAGCTTTCTTT. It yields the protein CASSKQVNTEAFF.

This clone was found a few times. The CDR3 region is CASSQLAENPYEQYF. The CDR3 DNA is TGTGCCAGCAGCCAACTCGCGGAGAACCCCTACGAGCAGTACTTC. V gene TRBV3-1 (or the pseudogene TRBV3-2) combines with J gene TRBJ2-7; D is unclear. Germline V gene data show CDR1 as LGHDT and CDR2 as YNNKEL (reference sequence). V shed 2 bases and J shed 2 bases, with 13 bases lying between them. This CDR3 spans 15 amino acids.

CDR3 region: CASSEADSSGNTIYF. The CDR3 DNA follows: TGTGCCAGCAGTGAAGCCGACAGCTCTGGAAACACCATATATTTT. The rearrangement joins TRBV6-1 to TRBJ1-3; TRBD1 might be the D (5 bases). CDR1 MNHNS and CDR2 SASEGT come from the germline V gene. CDR3 size: 15 residues. V was shortened by 0 bases and J by 0 bases, with 6 bases between the two germline ends.

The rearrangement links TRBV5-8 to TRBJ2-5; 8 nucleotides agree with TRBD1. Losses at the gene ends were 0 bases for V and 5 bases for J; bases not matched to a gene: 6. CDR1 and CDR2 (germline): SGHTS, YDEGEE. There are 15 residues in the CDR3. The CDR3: CASSLGDRGSETQYF. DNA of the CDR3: TGTGCCAGCAGCTTGGGTGACAGGGGTTCGGAGACCCAGTACTTC.

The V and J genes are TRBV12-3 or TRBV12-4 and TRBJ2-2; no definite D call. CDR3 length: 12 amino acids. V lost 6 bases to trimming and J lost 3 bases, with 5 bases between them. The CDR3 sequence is CASRRDTGELFF. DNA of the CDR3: TGTGCCAGCAGAAGAGACACCGGGGAGCTGTTTTTT.

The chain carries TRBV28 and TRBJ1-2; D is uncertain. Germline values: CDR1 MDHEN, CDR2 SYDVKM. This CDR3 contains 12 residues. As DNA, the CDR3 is TGTGCATGCCTCCGGGTTAACTATGGCTACACCTTC. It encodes CACLRVNYGYTF.

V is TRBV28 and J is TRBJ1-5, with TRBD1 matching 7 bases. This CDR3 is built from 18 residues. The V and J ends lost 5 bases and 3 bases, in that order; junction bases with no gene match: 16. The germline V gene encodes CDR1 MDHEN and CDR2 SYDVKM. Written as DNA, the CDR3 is TGTGCCAGCAGTACGTACAGAACTCGGGACAGACCCAATCAGCCCCAGCATTTT. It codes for CASSTYRTRDRPNQPQHF.

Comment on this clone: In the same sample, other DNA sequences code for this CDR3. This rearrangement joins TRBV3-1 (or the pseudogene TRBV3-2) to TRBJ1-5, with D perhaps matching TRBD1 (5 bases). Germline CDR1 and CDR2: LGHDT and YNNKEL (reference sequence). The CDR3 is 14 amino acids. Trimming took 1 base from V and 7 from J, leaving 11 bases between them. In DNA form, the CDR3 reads TGTGCCAGCAGCCAAGGGGGAGGGGACCAGCCCCAGCATTTT. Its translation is CASSQGGGDQPQHF.

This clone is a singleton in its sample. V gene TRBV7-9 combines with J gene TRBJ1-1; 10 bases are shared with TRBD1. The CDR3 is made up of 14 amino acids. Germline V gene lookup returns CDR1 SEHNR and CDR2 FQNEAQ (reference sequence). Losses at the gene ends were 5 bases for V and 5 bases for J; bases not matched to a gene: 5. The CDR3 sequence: CASSPSDRGTEAFF. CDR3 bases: TGTGCCAGCAGCCCGTCGGACAGGGGGACTGAAGCTTTCTTT.

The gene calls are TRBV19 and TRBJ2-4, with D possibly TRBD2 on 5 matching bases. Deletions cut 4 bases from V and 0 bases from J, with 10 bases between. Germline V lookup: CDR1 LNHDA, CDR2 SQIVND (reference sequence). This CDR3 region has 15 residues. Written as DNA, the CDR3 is TGTGCCAGTAGTACCGAGACTATAGCCAAAAACATTCAGTACTTC. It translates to CASSTETIAKNIQYF.

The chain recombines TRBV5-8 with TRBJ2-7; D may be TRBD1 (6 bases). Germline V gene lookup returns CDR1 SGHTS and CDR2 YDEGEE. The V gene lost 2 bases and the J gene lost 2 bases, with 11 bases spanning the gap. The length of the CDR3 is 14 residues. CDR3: CASSFGRGTYEQYF. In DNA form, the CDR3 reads TGTGCCAGCAGCTTTGGCAGGGGCACCTACGAGCAGTACTTC.

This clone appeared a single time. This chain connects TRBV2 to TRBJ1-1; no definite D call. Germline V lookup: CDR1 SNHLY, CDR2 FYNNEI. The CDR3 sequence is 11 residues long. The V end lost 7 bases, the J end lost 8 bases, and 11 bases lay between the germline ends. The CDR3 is CASTLGREAFF. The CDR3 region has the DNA TGTGCCAGCACCCTGGGCAGGGAAGCTTTCTTT.